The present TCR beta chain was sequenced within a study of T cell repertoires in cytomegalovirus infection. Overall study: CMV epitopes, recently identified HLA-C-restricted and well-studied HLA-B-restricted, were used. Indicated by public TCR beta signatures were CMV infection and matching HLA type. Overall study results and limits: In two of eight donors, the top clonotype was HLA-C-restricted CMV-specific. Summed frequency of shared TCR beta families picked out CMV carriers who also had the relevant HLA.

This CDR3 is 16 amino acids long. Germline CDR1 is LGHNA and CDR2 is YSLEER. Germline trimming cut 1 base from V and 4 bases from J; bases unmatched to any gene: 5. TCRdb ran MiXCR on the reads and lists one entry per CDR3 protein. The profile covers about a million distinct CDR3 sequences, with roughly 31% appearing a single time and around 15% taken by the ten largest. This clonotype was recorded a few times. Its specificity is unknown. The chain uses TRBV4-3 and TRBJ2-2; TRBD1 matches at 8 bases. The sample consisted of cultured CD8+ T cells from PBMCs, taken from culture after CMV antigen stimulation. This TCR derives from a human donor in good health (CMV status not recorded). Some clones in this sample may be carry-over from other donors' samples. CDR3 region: CASSQGRQGATGELFF. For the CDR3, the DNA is TGCGCCAGCAGCCAAGGCCGCCAGGGGGCCACCGGGGAGCTGTTTTTT.